This T cell receptor (beta chain) was captured by sequencing in a study of T-cell reconstitution after alpha-beta-depleted transplantation in children. The table lists this clonotype with many counts. The germline gives CDR1 LGHDT, CDR2 YNNKEL (reference sequence). Unmatched junction bases numbered 4, after V lost 6 bases and J lost 4 bases. The CDR3 runs to 13 residues. Researchers prepared the TCRbeta library using unique molecular identifiers, the study reports. TCRdb redid the calling of the PCR reads with MiXCR, one entry per CDR3 protein. The repertoire has about 870,000 distinct CDR3 sequences, about 16% of them found once; the top ten carry approximately 5%.

This sample comprised PBMCs, mostly from graft donor cells, obtained 360 days after TCRalphabeta/CD19-depleted stem cell transplant. The chain recombines TRBV3-1 with TRBJ2-3, with 7 bases that match TRBD2. This TCR derives from a male patient under 18 who had a stem cell transplant for acute lymphoblastic leukemia, so the T cells may come from the graft donor. CDR3 sequence (DNA): TGTGCCAGCAGGCTAGCGGTTTCAGATACGCAGTATTTT. Its translation is CASRLAVSDTQYF.